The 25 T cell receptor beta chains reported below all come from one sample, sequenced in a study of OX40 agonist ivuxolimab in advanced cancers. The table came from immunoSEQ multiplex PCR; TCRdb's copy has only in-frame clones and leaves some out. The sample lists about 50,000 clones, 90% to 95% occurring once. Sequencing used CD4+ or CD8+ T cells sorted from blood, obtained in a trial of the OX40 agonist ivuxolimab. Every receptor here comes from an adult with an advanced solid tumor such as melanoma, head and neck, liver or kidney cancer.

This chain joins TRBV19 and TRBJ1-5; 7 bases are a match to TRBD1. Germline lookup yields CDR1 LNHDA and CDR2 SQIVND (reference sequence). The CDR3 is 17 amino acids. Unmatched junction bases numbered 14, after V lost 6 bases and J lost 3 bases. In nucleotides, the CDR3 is TGTGCCAGTAGGCTGGCAGGGGGGTTAGGCTACAATCAGCCCCAGCATTTT. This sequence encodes CASRLAGGLGYNQPQHF.

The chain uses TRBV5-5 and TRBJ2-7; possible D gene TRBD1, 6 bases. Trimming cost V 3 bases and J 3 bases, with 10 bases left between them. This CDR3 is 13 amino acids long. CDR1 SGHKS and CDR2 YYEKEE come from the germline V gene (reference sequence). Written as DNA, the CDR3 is TGTGCCAGCAGCTACCCGGACAGCTACGAGCAGTACTTC. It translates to CASSYPDSYEQYF.

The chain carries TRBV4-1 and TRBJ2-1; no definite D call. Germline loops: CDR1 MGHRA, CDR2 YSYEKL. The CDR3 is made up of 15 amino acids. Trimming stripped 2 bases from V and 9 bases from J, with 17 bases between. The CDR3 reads CASSQPWGREGEQFF. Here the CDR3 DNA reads TGCGCCAGCAGCCAACCCTGGGGTAGAGAAGGTGAGCAGTTCTTC.

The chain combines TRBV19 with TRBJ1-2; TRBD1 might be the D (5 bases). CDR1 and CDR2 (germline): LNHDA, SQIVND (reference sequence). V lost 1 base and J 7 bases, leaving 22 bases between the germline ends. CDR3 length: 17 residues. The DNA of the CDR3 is TGTGCCAGTAGTATAGCGGTCTGGGGCAGCGGCTTAGGTGGCTACACCTTC. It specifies CASSIAVWGSGLGGYTF.

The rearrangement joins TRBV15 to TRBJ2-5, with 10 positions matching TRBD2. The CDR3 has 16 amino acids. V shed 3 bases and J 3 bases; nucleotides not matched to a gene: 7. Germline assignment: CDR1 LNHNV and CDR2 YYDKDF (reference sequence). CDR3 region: CATSSENGLAEETQYF. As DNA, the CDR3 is TGTGCCACCAGCAGTGAAAACGGACTAGCGGAAGAGACCCAGTACTTC.

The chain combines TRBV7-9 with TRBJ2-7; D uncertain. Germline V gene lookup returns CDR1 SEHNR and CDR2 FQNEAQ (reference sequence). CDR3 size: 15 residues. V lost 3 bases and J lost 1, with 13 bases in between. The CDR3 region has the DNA TGTGCCAGCAGCTTTGATGGAGAAGGGTCCTACGAGCAGTACTTC. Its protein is CASSFDGEGSYEQYF.

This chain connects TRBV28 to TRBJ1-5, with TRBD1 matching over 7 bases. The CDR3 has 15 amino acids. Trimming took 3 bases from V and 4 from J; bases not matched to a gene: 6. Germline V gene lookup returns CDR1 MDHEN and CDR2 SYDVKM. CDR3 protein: CASSFHSGGNQPQHF. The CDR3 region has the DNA TGTGCCAGCAGTTTCCATTCAGGGGGTAATCAGCCCCAGCATTTT.

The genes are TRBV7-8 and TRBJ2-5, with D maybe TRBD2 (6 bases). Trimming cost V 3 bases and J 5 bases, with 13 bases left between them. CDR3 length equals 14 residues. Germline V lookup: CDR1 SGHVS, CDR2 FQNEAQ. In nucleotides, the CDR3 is TGTGCCAGCAGCTTGTCGGGAGTGACGGAGACCCAGTACTTC. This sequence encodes CASSLSGVTETQYF.

CDR3 sequence: CASSQGPVGQLREKLFF. The CDR3 DNA is TGCGCCAGCAGCCAAGGGCCTGTGGGGCAACTACGGGAAAAACTGTTTTTT. This chain uses TRBV4-3 with TRBJ1-4, with D possibly matching TRBD1 (5 bases). V was cut by 1 base and J by 8 bases, with 20 bases left in between. CDR1 and CDR2 from the germline V gene are LGHNA and YSLEER. The CDR3 runs to 17 residues.

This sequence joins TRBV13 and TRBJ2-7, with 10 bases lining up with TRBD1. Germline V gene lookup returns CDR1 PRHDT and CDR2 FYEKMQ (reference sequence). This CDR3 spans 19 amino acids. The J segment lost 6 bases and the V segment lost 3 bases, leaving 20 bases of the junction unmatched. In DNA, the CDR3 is TGTGCCAGCAGCTTCGGGGGGACAGGGGTAAGACCACCAGGGTTCGAGCAGTACTTC. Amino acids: CASSFGGTGVRPPGFEQYF.

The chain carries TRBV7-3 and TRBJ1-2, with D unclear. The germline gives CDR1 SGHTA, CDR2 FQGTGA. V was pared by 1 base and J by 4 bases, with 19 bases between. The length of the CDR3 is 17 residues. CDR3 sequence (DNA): TGTGCCAGCAGCTTAAAGCTGGGTTGCGGGTTCATCTATGGCTACACCTTC. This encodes CASSLKLGCGFIYGYTF.

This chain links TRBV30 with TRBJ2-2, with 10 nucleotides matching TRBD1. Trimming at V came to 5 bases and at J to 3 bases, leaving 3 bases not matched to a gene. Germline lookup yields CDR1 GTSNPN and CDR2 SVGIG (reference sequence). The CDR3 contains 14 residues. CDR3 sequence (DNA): TGTGCCTGGGACAGGGGGCGCGACACCGGGGAGCTGTTTTTT. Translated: CAWDRGRDTGELFF.

For the CDR3, the DNA is TGTGCCAGCAGCTTAGATGAGACAGGGAATGAAAAACTGTTTTTT. Translation gives CASSLDETGNEKLFF. The chain recombines TRBV7-2 with TRBJ1-4; 7 bases agree with TRBD1. J gave up 5 bases and V 1 base, and 4 bases lay outside the gene matches. CDR1 SGHTA and CDR2 FQGNSA come from the germline V gene. The length of the CDR3 is 15 residues.

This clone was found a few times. The CDR3 reads CASSFSAGTRGNQPQHF. The CDR3 bases are TGTGCCAGCAGCTTTTCCGCCGGGACGAGGGGGAATCAGCCCCAGCATTTT. V usage is TRBV5-6 and J usage is TRBJ1-5, with D perhaps TRBD1 (6 bases). Per the germline V gene, CDR1 is SGHDT and CDR2 is YYEEEE. The V end was cut by 2 bases, the J end by 4 bases, with 19 bases between. The CDR3 runs to 17 residues.

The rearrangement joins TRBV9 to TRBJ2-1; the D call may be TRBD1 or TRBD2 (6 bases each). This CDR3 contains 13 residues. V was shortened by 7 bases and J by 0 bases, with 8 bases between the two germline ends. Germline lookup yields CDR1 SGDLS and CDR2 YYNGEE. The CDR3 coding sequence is TGTGCCAGCGAGGGGGGCTCCTACAATGAGCAGTTCTTC. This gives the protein CASEGGSYNEQFF. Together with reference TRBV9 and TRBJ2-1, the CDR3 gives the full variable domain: DSGVTQTPKHLITATGQRVTLRCSPRSGDLSVYWYQQSLDQGLQFLIQYYNGEERAKGNILERFSAQQFPDLHSELNLSSLELGDSALYFCASEGGSYNEQFFGPGTRLTVL.

The CDR3 nucleotides read TGTGCCACCAGCGGGACCAGACTAGCGGGAGGGCTGTGGAATGAGCAGTTCTTC. It yields the protein CATSGTRLAGGLWNEQFF. The J gene is TRBJ2-1, the V gene TRBV15, with 14 nucleotides matching TRBD2. Germline values: CDR1 LNHNV, CDR2 YYDKDF (reference sequence). The length of the CDR3 is 18 residues. V shed 5 bases, J shed 7 bases, and the junction held 13 bases outside the gene matches.

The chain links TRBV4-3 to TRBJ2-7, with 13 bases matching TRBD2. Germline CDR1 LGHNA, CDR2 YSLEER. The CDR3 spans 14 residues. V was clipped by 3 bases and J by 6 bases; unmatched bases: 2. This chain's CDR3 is CASSQGLAGIEQYF. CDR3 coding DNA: TGCGCCAGCAGCCAGGGACTAGCGGGGATCGAGCAGTACTTC.

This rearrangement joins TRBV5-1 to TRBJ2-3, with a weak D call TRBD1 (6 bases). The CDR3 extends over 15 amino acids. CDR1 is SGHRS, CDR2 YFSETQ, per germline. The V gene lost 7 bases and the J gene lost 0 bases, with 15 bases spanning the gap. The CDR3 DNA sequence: TGCGCCAGCCAGACTCGGGACACCAGCACAGATACGCAGTATTTT. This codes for CASQTRDTSTDTQYF.

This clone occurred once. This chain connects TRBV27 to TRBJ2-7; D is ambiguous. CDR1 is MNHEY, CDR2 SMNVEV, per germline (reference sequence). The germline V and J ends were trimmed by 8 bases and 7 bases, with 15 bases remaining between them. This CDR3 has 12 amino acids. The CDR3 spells CASGLNEKEQYF. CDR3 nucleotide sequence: TGTGCCAGCGGGCTCAATGAGAAAGAGCAGTACTTC.

The CDR3 loop is CASSLDRGGYEQYF. As DNA, the CDR3 is TGTGCCAGCAGTTTAGACAGGGGGGGCTACGAGCAGTACTTC. The chain uses TRBV27 and TRBJ2-7, with TRBD1 matching 9 bases. Germline V gene data show CDR1 as MNHEY and CDR2 as SMNVEV (reference sequence). The CDR3 is 14 amino acids. J gave up 3 bases and V 2 bases, and 2 bases lay outside the gene matches.

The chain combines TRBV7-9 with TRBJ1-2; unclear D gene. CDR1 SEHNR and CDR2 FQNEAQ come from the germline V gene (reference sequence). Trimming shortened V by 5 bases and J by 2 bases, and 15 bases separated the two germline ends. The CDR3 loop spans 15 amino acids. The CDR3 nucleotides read TGTGCCAGCAGCCCCATTATTTGGGAAAACTATGGCTACACCTTC. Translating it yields CASSPIIWENYGYTF.

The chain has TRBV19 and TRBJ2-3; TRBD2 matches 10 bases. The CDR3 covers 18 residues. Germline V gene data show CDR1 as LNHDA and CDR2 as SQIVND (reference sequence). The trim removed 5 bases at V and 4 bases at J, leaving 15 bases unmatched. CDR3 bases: TGTGCCAGTAGTCCGCGGACTAGCGGTAGGAGGAGGGCAGATACGCAGTATTTT. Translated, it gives CASSPRTSGRRRADTQYF.

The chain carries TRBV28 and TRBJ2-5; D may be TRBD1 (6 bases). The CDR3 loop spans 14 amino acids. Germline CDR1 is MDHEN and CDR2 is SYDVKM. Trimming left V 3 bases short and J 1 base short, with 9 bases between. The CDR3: CASSFRQAQETQYF. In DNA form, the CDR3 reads TGTGCCAGCAGTTTCCGACAGGCCCAAGAGACCCAGTACTTC.

As DNA, the CDR3 is TGCGCCAGCAGCCAACCCGTTGGGGCCACAGATACGCAGTATTTT. This encodes CASSQPVGATDTQYF. The chain recombines TRBV4-3 with TRBJ2-3; possible D gene TRBD1, 5 bases. Germline V gene lookup returns CDR1 LGHNA and CDR2 YSLEER. V lost 2 bases to trimming and J lost 2 bases, with 11 bases between them. This CDR3 spans 15 amino acids.

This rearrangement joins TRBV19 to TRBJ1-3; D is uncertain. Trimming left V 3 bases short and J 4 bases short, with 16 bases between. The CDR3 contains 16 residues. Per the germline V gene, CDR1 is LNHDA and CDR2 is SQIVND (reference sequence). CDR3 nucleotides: TGTGCCAGTAGTATTTCCCTCCACCTCCTGGGAAACACCATATATTTT. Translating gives CASSISLHLLGNTIYF.